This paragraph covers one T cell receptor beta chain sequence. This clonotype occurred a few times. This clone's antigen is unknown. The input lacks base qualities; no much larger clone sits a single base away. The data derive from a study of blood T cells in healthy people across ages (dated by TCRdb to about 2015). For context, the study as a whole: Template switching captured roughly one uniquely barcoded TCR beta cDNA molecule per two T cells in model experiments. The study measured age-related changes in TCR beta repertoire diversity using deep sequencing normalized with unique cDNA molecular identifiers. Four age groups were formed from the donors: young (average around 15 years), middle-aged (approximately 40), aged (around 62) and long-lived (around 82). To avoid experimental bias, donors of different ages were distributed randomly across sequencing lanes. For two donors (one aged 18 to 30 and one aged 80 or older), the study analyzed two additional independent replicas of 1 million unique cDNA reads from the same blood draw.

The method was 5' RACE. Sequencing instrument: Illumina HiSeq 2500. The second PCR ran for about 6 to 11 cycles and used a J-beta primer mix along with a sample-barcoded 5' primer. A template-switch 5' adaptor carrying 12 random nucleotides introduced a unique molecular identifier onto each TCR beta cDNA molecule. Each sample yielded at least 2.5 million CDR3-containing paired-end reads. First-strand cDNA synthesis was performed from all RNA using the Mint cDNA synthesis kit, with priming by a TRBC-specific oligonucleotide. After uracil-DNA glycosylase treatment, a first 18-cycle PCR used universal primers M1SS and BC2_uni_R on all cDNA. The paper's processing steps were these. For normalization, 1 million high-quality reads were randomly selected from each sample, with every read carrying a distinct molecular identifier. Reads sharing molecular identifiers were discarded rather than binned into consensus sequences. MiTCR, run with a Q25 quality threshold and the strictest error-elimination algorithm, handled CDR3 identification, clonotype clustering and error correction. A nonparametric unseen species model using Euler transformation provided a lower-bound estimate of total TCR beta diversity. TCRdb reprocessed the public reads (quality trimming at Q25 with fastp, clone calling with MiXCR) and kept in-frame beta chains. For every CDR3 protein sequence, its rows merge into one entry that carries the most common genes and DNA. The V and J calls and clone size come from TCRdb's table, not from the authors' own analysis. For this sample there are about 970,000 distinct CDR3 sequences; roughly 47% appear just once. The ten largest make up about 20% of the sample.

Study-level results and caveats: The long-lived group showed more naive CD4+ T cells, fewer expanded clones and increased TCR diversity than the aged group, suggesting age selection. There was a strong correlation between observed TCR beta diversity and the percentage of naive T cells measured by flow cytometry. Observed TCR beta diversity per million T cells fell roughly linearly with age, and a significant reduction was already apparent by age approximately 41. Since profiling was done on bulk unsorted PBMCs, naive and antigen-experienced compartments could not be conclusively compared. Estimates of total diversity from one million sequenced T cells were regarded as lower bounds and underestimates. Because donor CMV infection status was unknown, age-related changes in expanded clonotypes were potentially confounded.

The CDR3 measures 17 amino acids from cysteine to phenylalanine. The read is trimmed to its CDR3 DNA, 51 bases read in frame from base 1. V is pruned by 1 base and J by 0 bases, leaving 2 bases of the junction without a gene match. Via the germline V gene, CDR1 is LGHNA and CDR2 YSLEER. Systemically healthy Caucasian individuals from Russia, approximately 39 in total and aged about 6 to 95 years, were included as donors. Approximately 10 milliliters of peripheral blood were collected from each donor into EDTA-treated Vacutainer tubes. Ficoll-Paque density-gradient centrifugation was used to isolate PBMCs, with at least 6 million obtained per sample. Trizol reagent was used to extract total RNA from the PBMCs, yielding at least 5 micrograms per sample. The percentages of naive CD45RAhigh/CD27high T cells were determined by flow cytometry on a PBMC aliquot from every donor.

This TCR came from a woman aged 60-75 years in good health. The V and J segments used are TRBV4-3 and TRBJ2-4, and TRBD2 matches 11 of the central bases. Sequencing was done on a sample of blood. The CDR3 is CASSQGLAGLAKNIQYF. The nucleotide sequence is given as TGCGCCAGCAGCCAAGGACTAGCGGGACTAGCCAAAAACATTCAGTACTTC.